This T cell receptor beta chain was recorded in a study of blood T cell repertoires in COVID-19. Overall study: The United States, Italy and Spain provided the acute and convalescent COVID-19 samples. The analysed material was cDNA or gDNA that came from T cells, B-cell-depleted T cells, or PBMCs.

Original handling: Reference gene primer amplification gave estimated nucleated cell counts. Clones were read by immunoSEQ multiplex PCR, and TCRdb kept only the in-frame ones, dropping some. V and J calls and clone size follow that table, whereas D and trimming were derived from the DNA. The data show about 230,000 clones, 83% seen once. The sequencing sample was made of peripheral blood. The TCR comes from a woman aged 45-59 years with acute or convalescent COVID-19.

CDR3 sequence: CASSLARRGGNTIYF. DNA for the CDR3: TGTGCCAGCAGCTTAGCGCGCAGGGGTGGAAACACCATATATTTT. This chain links TRBV7-9 with TRBJ1-3, with a possible D match to TRBD1 (6 bases). Germline values: CDR1 SEHNR, CDR2 FQNEAQ (reference sequence). CDR3 size: 15 residues. V lost 0 bases and J 3 bases, leaving 9 bases between the germline ends.